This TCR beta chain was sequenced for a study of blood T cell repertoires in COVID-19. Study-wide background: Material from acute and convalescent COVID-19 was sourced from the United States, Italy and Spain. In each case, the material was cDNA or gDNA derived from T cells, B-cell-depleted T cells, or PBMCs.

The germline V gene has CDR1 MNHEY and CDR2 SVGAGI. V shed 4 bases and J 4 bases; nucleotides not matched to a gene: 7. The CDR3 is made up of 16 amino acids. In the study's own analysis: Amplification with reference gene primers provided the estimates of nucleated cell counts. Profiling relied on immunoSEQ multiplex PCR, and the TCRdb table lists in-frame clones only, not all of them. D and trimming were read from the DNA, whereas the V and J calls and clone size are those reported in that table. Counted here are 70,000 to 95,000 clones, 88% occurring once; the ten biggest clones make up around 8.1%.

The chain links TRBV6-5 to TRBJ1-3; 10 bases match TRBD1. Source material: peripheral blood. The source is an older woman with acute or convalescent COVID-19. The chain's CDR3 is CASSSTGTGAGNTIYF. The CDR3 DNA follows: TGTGCCAGCAGTTCAACCGGGACAGGGGCAGGAAACACCATATATTTT.